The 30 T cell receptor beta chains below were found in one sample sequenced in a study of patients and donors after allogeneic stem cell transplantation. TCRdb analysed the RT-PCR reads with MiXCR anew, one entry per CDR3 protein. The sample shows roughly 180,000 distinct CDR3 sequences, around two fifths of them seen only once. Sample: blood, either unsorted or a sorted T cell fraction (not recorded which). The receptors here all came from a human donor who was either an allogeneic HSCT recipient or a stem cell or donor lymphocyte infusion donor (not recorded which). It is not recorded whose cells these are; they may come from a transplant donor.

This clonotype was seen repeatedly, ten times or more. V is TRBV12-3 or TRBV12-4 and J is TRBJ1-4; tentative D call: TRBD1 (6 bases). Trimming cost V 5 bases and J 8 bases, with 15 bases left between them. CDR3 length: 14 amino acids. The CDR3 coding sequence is TGTGCCAGCAGTAAGGACAGTAATACGGAAAAACTGTTTTTT. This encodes CASSKDSNTEKLFF.

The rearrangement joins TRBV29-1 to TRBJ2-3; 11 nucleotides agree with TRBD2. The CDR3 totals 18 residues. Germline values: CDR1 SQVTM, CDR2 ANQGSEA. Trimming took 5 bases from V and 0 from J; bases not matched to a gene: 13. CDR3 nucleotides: TGCAGCGTTAAGGGTACTAGCGGGAGTGATGCTAGCACAGATACGCAGTATTTT. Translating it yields CSVKGTSGSDASTDTQYF.

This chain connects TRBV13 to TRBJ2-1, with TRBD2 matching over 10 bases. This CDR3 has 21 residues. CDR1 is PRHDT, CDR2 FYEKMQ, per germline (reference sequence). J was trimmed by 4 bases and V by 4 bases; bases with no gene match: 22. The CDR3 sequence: CASSSPLPAGGSGPQYNEQFF. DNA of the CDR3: TGTGCCAGCAGCTCCCCCCTCCCAGCGGGAGGGTCCGGTCCTCAGTACAATGAGCAGTTCTTC. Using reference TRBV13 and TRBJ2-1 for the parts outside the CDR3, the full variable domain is AAGVIQSPRHLIKEKRETATLKCYPIPRHDTVYWYQQGPGQDPQFLISFYEKMQSDKGSIPDRFSAQQFSDYHSELNMSSLELGDSALYFCASSSPLPAGGSGPQYNEQFFGPGTRLTVL.

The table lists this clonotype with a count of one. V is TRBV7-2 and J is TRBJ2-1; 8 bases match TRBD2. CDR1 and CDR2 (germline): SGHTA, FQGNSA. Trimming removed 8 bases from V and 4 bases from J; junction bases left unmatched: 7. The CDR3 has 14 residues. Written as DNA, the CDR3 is TGTGCCAGCCGGCCGGGGGGGCTTTACAATGAGCAGTTCTTC. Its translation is CASRPGGLYNEQFF.

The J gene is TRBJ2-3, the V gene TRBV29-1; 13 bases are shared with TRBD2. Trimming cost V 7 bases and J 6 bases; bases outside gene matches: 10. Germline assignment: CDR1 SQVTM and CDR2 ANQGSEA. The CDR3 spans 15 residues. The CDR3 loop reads CSGRTSGSQRDTQYF. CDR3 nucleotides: TGCAGCGGACGGACTAGCGGGAGTCAAAGGGATACGCAGTATTTT.

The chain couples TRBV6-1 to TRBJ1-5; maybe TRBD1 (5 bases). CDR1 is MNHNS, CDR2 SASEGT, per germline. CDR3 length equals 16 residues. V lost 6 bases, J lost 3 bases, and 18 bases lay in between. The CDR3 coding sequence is TGTGCCAGCAGGCCGCACAGGACTAACTTCAATCAGCCCCAGCATTTT. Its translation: CASRPHRTNFNQPQHF.

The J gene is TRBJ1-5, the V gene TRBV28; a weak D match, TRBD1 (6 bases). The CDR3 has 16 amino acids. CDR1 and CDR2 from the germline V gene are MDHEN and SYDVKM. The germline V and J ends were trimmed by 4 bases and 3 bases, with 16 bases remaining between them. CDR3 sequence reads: CASSSIDRTDNQPQHF. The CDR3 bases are TGTGCCAGCAGTTCGATCGACAGGACAGACAATCAGCCCCAGCATTTT.

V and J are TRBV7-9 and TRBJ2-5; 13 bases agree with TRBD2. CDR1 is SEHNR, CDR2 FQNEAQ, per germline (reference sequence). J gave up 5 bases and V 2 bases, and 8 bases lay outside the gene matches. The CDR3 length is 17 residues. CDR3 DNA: TGTGCCAGCAGCTTATACACCGGGACTAGCGGGACGGAGACCCAGTACTTC. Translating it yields CASSLYTGTSGTETQYF.

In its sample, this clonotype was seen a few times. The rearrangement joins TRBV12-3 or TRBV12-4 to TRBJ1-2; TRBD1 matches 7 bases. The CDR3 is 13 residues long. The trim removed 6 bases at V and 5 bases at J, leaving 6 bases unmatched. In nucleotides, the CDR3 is TGTGCCAGCAGGCTACAGGGGCGGTATGGCTACACCTTC. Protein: CASRLQGRYGYTF.

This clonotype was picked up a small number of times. The CDR3 DNA is TGCGCCAGCAGCCAAGATCTAGCGGGAGGCGCCCTTTTTGGTGGCTCCTACGAGCAGTACTTC. Translated: CASSQDLAGGALFGGSYEQYF. The rearrangement joins TRBV4-3 to TRBJ2-7, with 11 bases identical to TRBD2. Trimming at V came to 0 bases and at J to 0 bases, leaving 16 bases not matched to a gene. The germline CDR1 and CDR2 sequences are LGHNA and YSLEER. The CDR3 contains 21 residues.

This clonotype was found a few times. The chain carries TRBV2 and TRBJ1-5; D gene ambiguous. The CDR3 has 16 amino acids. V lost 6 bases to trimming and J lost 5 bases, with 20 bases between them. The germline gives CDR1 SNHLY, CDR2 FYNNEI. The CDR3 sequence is CASREPGPSSYQPQHF. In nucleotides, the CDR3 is TGTGCCAGCAGAGAACCCGGACCCAGCAGCTATCAGCCCCAGCATTTT.

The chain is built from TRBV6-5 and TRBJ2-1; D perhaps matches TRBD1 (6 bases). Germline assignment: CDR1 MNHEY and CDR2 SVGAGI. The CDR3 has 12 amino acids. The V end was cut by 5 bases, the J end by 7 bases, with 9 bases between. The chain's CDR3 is CASSMRGNEQFF. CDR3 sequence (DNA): TGTGCCAGCAGTATGAGGGGGAATGAGCAGTTCTTC.

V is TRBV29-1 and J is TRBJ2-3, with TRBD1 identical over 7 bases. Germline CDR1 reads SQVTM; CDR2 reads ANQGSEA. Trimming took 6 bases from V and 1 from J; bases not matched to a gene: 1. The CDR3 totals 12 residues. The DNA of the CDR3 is TGCAGCGTCGACAGGGGCACAGATACGCAGTATTTT. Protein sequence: CSVDRGTDTQYF.

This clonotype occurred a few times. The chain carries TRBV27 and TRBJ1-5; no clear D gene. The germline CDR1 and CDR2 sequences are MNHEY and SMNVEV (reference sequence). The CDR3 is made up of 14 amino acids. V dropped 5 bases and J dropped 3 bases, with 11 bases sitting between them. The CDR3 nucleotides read TGTGCCAGCAGTCCGGGATTGGACAATCAGCCCCAGCATTTT. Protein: CASSPGLDNQPQHF.

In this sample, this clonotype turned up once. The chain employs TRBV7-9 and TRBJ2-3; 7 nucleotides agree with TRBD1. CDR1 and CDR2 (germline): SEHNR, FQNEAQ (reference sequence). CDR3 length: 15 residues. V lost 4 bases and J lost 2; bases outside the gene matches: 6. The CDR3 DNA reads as TGTGCCAGCAGCTCAGAAGGGGGCCTCACAGATACGCAGTATTTT. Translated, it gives CASSSEGGLTDTQYF.

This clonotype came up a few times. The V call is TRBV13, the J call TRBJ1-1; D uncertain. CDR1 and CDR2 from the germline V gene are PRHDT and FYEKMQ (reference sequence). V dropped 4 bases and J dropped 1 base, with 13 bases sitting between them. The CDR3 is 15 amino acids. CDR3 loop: CASSSGQHSNTEAFF. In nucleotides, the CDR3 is TGTGCCAGCAGCTCCGGGCAACACTCGAACACTGAAGCTTTCTTT.

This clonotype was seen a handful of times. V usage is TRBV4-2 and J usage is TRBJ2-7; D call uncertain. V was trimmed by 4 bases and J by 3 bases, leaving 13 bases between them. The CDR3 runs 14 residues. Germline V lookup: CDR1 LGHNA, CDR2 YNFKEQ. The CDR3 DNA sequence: TGTGCCAGCAGCCCTAAACACAGAGGCTACGAGCAGTACTTC. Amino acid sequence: CASSPKHRGYEQYF.

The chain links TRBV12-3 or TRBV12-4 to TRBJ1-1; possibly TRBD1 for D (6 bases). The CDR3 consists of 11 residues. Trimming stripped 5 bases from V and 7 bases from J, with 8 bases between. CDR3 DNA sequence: TGTGCCAGCAGTCGGACAGTTGAAGCTTTCTTT. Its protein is CASSRTVEAFF.

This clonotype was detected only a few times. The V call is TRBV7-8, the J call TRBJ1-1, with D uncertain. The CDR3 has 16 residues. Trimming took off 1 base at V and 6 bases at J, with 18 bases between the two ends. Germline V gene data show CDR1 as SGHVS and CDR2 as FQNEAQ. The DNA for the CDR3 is TGTGCCAGCAGCTTAGTATCGGGGAACCAGGACCCTGAAGCTTTCTTT. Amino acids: CASSLVSGNQDPEAFF.

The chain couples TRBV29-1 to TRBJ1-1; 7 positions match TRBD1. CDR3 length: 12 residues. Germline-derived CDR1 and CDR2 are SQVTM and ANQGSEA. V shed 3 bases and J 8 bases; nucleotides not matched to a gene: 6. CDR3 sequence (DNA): TGCAGCGTTGATCTGGGGACAGCAGAAGCTTTCTTT. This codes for CSVDLGTAEAFF. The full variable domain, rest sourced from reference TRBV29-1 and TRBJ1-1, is SAVISQKPSRDICQRGTSLTIQCQVDSQVTMMFWYRQQPGQSLTLIATANQGSEATYESGFVIDKFPISRPNLTFSTLTVSNMSPEDSSIYLCSVDLGTAEAFFGQGTRLTVV.

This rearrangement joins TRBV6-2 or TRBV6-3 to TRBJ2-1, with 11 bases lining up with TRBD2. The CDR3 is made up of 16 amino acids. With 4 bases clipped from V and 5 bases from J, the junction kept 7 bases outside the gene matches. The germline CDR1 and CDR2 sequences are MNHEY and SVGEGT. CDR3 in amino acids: CASSSGLAGYHNEQFF. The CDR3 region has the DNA TGTGCCAGCAGTTCAGGACTAGCGGGTTACCACAATGAGCAGTTCTTC.

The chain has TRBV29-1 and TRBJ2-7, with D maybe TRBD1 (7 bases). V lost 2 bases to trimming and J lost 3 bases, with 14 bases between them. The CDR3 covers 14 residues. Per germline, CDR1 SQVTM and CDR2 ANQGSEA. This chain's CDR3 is CSVESRQGGYEQYF. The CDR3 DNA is TGCAGCGTTGAATCCCGGCAGGGGGGCTACGAGCAGTACTTC.

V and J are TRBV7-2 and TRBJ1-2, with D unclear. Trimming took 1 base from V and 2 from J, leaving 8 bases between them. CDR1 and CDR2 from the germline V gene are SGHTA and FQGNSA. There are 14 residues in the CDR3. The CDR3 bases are TGTGCCAGCAGCTTAGGTTTAGGGAACTATGGCTACACCTTC. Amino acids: CASSLGLGNYGYTF.

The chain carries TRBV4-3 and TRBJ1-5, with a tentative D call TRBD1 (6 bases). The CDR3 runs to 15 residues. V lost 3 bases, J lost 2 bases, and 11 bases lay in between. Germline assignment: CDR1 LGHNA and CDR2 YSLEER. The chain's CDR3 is CASSQYREGNQPQHF. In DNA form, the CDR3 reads TGCGCCAGCAGCCAGTACAGGGAGGGCAATCAGCCCCAGCATTTT.

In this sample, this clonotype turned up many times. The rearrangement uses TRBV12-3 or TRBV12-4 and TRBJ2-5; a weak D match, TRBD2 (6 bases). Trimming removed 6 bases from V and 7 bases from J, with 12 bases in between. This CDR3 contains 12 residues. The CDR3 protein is CASRNLGGTQYF. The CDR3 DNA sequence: TGTGCCAGCAGAAACCTGGGGGGGACCCAGTACTTC.

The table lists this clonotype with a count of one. CDR3 nucleotide sequence: TGTGCCTGGAGTCCCGGACTAGCGGGGCAGGAGCAGTTCTTC. It translates to CAWSPGLAGQEQFF. The rearrangement links TRBV30 to TRBJ2-1, with 12 bases aligning to TRBD2. This CDR3 contains 14 residues. The V segment lost 2 bases and the J segment 10 bases; nucleotides outside the gene matches: 6. Germline V lookup: CDR1 GTSNPN, CDR2 SVGIG (reference sequence).

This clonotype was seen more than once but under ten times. In nucleotides, the CDR3 is TGCAGCGTGCATTCAGGGGGCTCGGCTTTCTTT. Amino acids: CSVHSGGSAFF. J is TRBJ1-1 and V is TRBV29-1; 8 nucleotides match TRBD1. V dropped 6 bases and J dropped 11; count of bases not matched to a gene: 8. CDR1 and CDR2 from the germline V gene are SQVTM and ANQGSEA. The CDR3 is 11 residues long.

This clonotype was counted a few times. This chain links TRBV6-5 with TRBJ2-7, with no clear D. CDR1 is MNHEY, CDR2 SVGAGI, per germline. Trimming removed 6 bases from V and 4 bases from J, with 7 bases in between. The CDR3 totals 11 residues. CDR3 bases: TGTGCCAGCAGGGGTCTTTACGAGCAGTACTTC. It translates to CASRGLYEQYF.

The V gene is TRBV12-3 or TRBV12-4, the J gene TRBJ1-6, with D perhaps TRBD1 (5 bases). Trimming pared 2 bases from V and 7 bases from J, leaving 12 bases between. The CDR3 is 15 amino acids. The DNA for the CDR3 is TGTGCCAGCAGTTTACAGGCAGGGCTCAATTCACCCCTCCACTTT. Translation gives CASSLQAGLNSPLHF.

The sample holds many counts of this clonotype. CDR3 nucleotide sequence: TGTGCCAGCAGTACCTACAGGGCTCGGACTGAAGCTTTCTTT. Its protein product is CASSTYRARTEAFF. This chain joins TRBV12-3 or TRBV12-4 and TRBJ1-1; D is perhaps TRBD1 (6 bases). The germline V and J ends were trimmed by 5 bases and 5 bases, with 15 bases remaining between them. The CDR3 is 14 amino acids.